Presented here are 5 T cell receptor beta chains from one specimen sequenced in a study of OX40 agonist ivuxolimab in advanced cancers. The protocol was immunoSEQ multiplex PCR, while the TCRdb copy is restricted to in-frame clones and leaves out a portion. Among 55,000 to 80,000 clones listed, roughly 86% were seen once. The material sequenced was CD4+ or CD8+ T cells sorted from blood, taken in a trial of the OX40 agonist ivuxolimab. The receptors were gathered from an adult with an advanced solid tumor such as melanoma, head and neck, liver or kidney cancer.

This clone was picked up a small number of times. This rearrangement joins TRBV15 to TRBJ1-5; 11 bases are shared with TRBD1. Looked up from germline, CDR1 is LNHNV and CDR2 is YYDKDF (reference sequence). V lost 5 bases and J lost 5; bases outside the gene matches: 5. This CDR3 spans 15 amino acids. The CDR3 here is CATSPDRGPHQPQHF. In DNA, the CDR3 is TGTGCCACCAGCCCGGACAGGGGGCCCCATCAGCCCCAGCATTTT.

The chain links TRBV18 to TRBJ2-1, with D possibly being TRBD1 (5 bases). Germline assignment: CDR1 KGHSH and CDR2 LQKENI. This CDR3 region has 15 residues. V lost 3 bases and J lost 7, with 16 bases in between. This CDR3 reads CASSPLITAGNEQFF. DNA for the CDR3: TGTGCCAGCTCACCGTTAATCACCGCAGGGAATGAGCAGTTCTTC.

This clone was seen more than once but under ten times. The V and J genes are TRBV7-8 and TRBJ2-5; tentatively, D is TRBD2 (6 bases). The germline gives CDR1 SGHVS, CDR2 FQNEAQ. This CDR3 has 14 amino acids. V dropped 5 bases and J dropped 0 bases, with 10 bases sitting between them. The CDR3 loop is CASSPRDYQETQYF. CDR3 bases: TGTGCCAGCAGCCCTAGGGACTACCAAGAGACCCAGTACTTC.

The V and J genes are TRBV7-2 and TRBJ2-7; 12 nucleotides align to TRBD1. With V trimmed by 4 bases and J by 7 bases, 5 bases remained unmatched. There are 14 residues in the CDR3. Germline loops: CDR1 SGHTA, CDR2 FQGNSA. The CDR3 is CASSYRDRGREQYF. In DNA, the CDR3 is TGTGCCAGCAGCTACCGGGACAGGGGGCGAGAGCAGTACTTC. Variable domain in full (rest from reference TRBV7-2 and TRBJ2-7): GAGVSQSPSNKVTEKGKDVELRCDPISGHTALYWYRQSLGQGLEFLIYFQGNSAPDKSGLPSDRFSAERTGGSVSTLTIQRTQQEDSAVYLCASSYRDRGREQYFGPGTRLTVT.

Written as DNA, the CDR3 is TGCGCCAGCAGCTTGGCTGGACAACACCAAGAGACCCAGTACTTC. Protein product: CASSLAGQHQETQYF. V gene TRBV5-1 combines with J gene TRBJ2-5; D is possibly TRBD1 (5 bases). Trimming pared 0 bases from V and 0 bases from J, leaving 9 bases between. Germline CDR1 SGHRS, CDR2 YFSETQ. This CDR3 region has 15 residues. Full variable domain (rest looked up from reference TRBV5-1 and TRBJ2-5): KAGVTQTPRYLIKTRGQQVTLSCSPISGHRSVSWYQQTPGQGLQFLFEYFSETQRNKGNFPGRFSGRQFSNSRSEMNVSTLELGDSALYLCASSLAGQHQETQYFGPGTRLLVL.